These 6 T cell receptor beta chains came from one sample sequenced in a study of beta chain features in type 1 diabetes. Since all of the isolated RNA was reverse transcribed, expressed TCRB transcripts were what got sequenced. TCRdb keeps only in-frame clones here, not all; method: immunoSEQ multiplex PCR. This sample yields more than 150,000 clones, of which 10% to 15% are seen a single time; 0.5% to 0.75% belongs to the top ten. Sequenced input: central memory CD4+ T cells from blood. The origin of the receptors is a woman younger than 35 in good health.

J is TRBJ2-2 and V is TRBV11-3; D may be TRBD1 (6 bases). V was shortened by 1 base and J by 5 bases, with 11 bases between the two germline ends. Germline V gene lookup returns CDR1 SGHNT and CDR2 YENEEA. The CDR3 extends over 15 amino acids. CDR3: CASSLVEQGTGELFF. CDR3 DNA sequence: TGTGCCAGCAGCTTAGTCGAACAGGGTACCGGGGAGCTGTTTTTT.

This clone has a count of ten or more. In DNA, the CDR3 is TGCAGCGTTGAAAGGAGTAGCGGGAGAGCTGAGACCCAGTACTTC. Its protein product is CSVERSSGRAETQYF. The J gene is TRBJ2-5, the V gene TRBV29-1; 9 bases agree with TRBD2. The V gene end was trimmed by 2 bases and the J gene end by 5 bases; junction bases not matched to a gene: 9. This CDR3 comprises 15 residues. Germline V lookup: CDR1 SQVTM, CDR2 ANQGSEA.

The rearrangement joins TRBV7-8 to TRBJ2-7, with D hard to call. The CDR3 is 11 amino acids. Germline CDR1 and CDR2: SGHVS and FQNEAQ. Trimming removed 5 bases at V and 7 bases at J, with 9 bases between. CDR3 DNA sequence: TGTGCCAGCAGCCGAGCCAAAGAGCAGTACTTC. This codes for CASSRAKEQYF.

This clone was counted a few times. This sequence joins TRBV14 and TRBJ2-7; 10 bases map to TRBD1. This CDR3 has 16 residues. V was clipped by 3 bases and J by 5 bases; unmatched bases: 10. Germline V CDR1 and CDR2: SGHDN, FVKESK. The CDR3 DNA reads as TGTGCCAGCAGCCATCCACCCGGGACAGGGGTCCACGAGCAGTACTTC. This sequence encodes CASSHPPGTGVHEQYF. The complete variable domain, with remaining parts taken from reference TRBV14 and TRBJ2-7, reads EAGVTQFPSHSVIEKGQTVTLRCDPISGHDNLYWYRRVMGKEIKFLLHFVKESKQDESGMPNNRFLAERTGGTYSTLKVQPAELEDSGVYFCASSHPPGTGVHEQYFGPGTRLTVT.

The V call is TRBV18, the J call TRBJ2-7; TRBD2 agrees at 8 bases. The CDR3 is 14 residues long. The J segment lost 3 bases and the V segment lost 3 bases, leaving 4 bases of the junction unmatched. In germline, CDR1 is KGHSH, CDR2 LQKENI. The CDR3 is CASSPGSGDYEQYF. CDR3 DNA sequence: TGTGCCAGCTCACCGGGTAGCGGGGACTACGAGCAGTACTTC. The entire variable domain, with the rest obtained from reference TRBV18 and TRBJ2-7, is as follows: NAGVMQNPRHLVRRRGQEARLRCSPMKGHSHVYWYRQLPEEGLKFMVYLQKENIIDESGMPKERFSAEFPKEGPSILRIQQVVRGDSAAYFCASSPGSGDYEQYFGPGTRLTVT.

This chain joins TRBV15 and TRBJ1-5, with 8 bases identical to TRBD1. CDR3 size: 15 residues. Germline values: CDR1 LNHNV, CDR2 YYDKDF (reference sequence). V was pared by 5 bases and J by 5 bases, with 8 bases of the junction left unmatched. The CDR3 nucleotides are TGTGCCACCAGCTCGGGGACAGGTAGTGATCAGCCCCAGCATTTT. The encoded protein is CATSSGTGSDQPQHF. Full variable domain (rest looked up from reference TRBV15 and TRBJ1-5): DAMVIQNPRYQVTQFGKPVTLSCSQTLNHNVMYWYQQKSSQAPKLLFHYYDKDFNNEADTPDNFQSRRPNTSFCFLDIRSPGLGDTAMYLCATSSGTGSDQPQHFGDGTRLSIL.